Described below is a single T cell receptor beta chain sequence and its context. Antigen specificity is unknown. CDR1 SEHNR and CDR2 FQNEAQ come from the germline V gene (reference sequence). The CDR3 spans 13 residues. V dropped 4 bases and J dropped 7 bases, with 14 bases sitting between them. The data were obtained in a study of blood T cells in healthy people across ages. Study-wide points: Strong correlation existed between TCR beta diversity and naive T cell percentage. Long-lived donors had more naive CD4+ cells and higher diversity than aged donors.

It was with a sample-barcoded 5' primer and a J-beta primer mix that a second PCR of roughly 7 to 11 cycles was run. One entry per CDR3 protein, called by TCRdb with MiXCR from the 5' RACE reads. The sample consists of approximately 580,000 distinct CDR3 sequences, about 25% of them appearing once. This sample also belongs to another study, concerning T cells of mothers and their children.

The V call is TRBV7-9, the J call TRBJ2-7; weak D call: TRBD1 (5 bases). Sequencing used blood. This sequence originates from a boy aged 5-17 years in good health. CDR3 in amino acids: CASSSNQGGEQYF. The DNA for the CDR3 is TGTGCCAGCAGCTCGAATCAGGGTGGGGAGCAGTACTTC. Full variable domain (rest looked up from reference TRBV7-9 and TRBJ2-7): DTGVSQNPRHKITKRGQNVTFRCDPISEHNRLYWYRQTLGQGPEFLTYFQNEAQLEKSRLLSDRFSAERPKGSFSTLEIQRTEQGDSAMYLCASSSNQGGEQYFGPGTRLTVT.